These T cell receptor beta chains were read from a single sample in a study of CD8+ T cells in alopecia areata. TCRdb's copy holds only in-frame clones and misses some; the assay was immunoSEQ multiplex PCR. In the table there are 100,000 to 150,000 clones, around 48% of which are singletons. The specimen sequenced was NKG2D-low CD8+ T cells sorted from blood. The receptor source for this set is a human donor with alopecia areata. Both conserved end residues are part of each CDR3. Each record gives: V gene, clone size, J gene, D gene, CDR3 DNA, CDR3 protein. A D gene is named only where the DNA matches it firmly. Clone size is stated in some rows and not others, as once, few, many or a class when expanded.

TRBV30	NA	TRBJ1-1	NA	TGTGCCTGGATGTTTTTGAACACTGAAGCTTTCTTT	CAWMFLNTEAFF
TRBV30	few	TRBJ1-1	TRBD1	TGTGCCTGGGGACAGGGCAATGAAGCTTTCTTT	CAWGQGNEAFF
TRBV4-1	NA	TRBJ2-1	NA	TGCGCCAGCAGCCAAGTCGGTAACGACAATGAGCAGTTCTTC	CASSQVGNDNEQFF
TRBV29-1	NA	TRBJ2-7	TRBD1	TGCAGCGCCGTATTATGGGACAGCTCCTACGAGCAGTACTTC	CSAVLWDSSYEQYF
TRBV29-1	NA	TRBJ1-2	NA	TGCAGCGTTGAAGGAAGTGAGAGTGGCTACACCTTC	CSVEGSESGYTF
TRBV11-2	NA	TRBJ2-7	TRBD2	TGTGCCAGCAGCCGATTGGGACTAGCCTACGAGCAGTACTTC	CASSRLGLAYEQYF
TRBV6-1	NA	TRBJ2-7	NA	TGTGCCAGCAGTTACACCTACGAGCAGTACTTC	CASSYTYEQYF
TRBV27	NA	TRBJ2-5	NA	TGTGCCAGCAGTGGGGGTGGTGAGACCCAGTACTTC	CASSGGGETQYF
TRBV29-1	NA	TRBJ2-1	NA	TGCAGCGTTGAAGATCGTGGCGTCTTCAATGAGCAGTTCTTC	CSVEDRGVFNEQFF
TRBV30	NA	TRBJ2-2	NA	TGTGCCTGGAGTAAGCAGGAAACCGGGGAGCTGTTTTTT	CAWSKQETGELFF
TRBV29-1	few	TRBJ1-1	NA	TGCAGCGTTGAAAGGGGTTTCACGGGAGCTTTCTTT	CSVERGFTGAFF
TRBV6-5	few	TRBJ2-7	TRBD1	TGTGCCAGCACCCCGGGGACAGACTACGAGCAGTACTTC	CASTPGTDYEQYF
TRBV6-5	NA	TRBJ2-3	TRBD2	TGTGCCAGCAGTAGACTAGCGGGGGACCCAGATACGCAGTATTTT	CASSRLAGDPDTQYF
TRBV29-1	NA	TRBJ1-2	NA	TGCAGCGTTGCCGGAGGGGACTATGGCTACACCTTC	CSVAGGDYGYTF
TRBV19	few	TRBJ2-5	NA	TGTGCCAGTACGGAGGGAGAGACCCAGTACTTC	CASTEGETQYF
TRBV4-1	NA	TRBJ1-1	NA	TGCGCCAGCAGCCTCCGGGGTCCGGACACTGAAGCTTTCTTT	CASSLRGPDTEAFF
TRBV4-1	NA	TRBJ2-2	NA	TGCGCCAGCAGAGAGGGGACCGGGGAGCTGTTTTTT	CASREGTGELFF
TRBV29-1	NA	TRBJ2-7	TRBD1	TGCAGCGTTGGGCCCACAGGGGTCGAGCAGTACTTC	CSVGPTGVEQYF
TRBV27	NA	TRBJ1-1	NA	TGTGCCAGCAGTACTCAGGGCGGGAACACTGAAGCTTTCTTT	CASSTQGGNTEAFF
TRBV15	NA	TRBJ2-7	TRBD1	TGTGCCACCAGCCCTGGACAGGCCTCCTACGAGCAGTACTTC	CATSPGQASYEQYF
TRBV4-3	NA	TRBJ2-3	TRBD2	TGCGCCAGCAGCCAATGGCTAGCGGGAGAGGGAGATACGCAGTATTTT	CASSQWLAGEGDTQYF
TRBV29-1	NA	TRBJ2-1	NA	TGCAGCGTTGAAGCCAATGAGCAGTTCTTC	CSVEANEQFF
TRBV5-6	NA	TRBJ2-7	NA	TGTGCCAGCAGCTTTGGCCAGAGCTCCTACGAGCAGTACTTC	CASSFGQSSYEQYF
TRBV29-1	few	TRBJ2-1	NA	TGCAGCGGCGAGGGACGGACAACTTACAATGAGCAGTTCTTC	CSGEGRTTYNEQFF
TRBV5-1	NA	TRBJ2-4	TRBD1	TGCGCCAGCAGTCCCCCGGACAGGTCTGTTGCCAAAAACATTCAGTACTTC	CASSPPDRSVAKNIQYF
TRBV29-1	few	TRBJ2-3	TRBD2	TGCAGCGTCCCCAGCGGGGGGGTTCCAGATACGCAGTATTTT	CSVPSGGVPDTQYF
TRBV29-1	few	TRBJ1-1	TRBD1	TGCAGCGTTGAGGACAGGAGCACTGAAGCTTTCTTT	CSVEDRSTEAFF
TRBV7-6	NA	TRBJ2-5	TRBD2	TGTGCCAGCAGCTTAGAAGCGGGAGAGGGGGAGACCCAGTACTTC	CASSLEAGEGETQYF
TRBV7-9	NA	TRBJ1-5	NA	TGTGCCAGCAGCTTAGACAATCAGCCCCAGCATTTT	CASSLDNQPQHF
TRBV5-6	NA	TRBJ2-7	NA	TGTGCCAGCAGCTTTTCCTGGCCCAACTACGAGCAGTACTTC	CASSFSWPNYEQYF
TRBV28	NA	TRBJ2-7	NA	TGTGCCAGCAGTTTTTACTATGAGCAGTACTTC	CASSFYYEQYF
TRBV27	NA	TRBJ2-7	NA	TGTGCCAGCAGTTTCGAATTGGGTTATGAGCAGTACTTC	CASSFELGYEQYF
TRBV5-1	NA	TRBJ1-5	NA	TGCGCCAGCAGCTTGTCAACGGGTCAGCCCCAGCATTTT	CASSLSTGQPQHF
TRBV28	few	TRBJ2-7	NA	TGTGCCAGCAGTTTAGATTACCACGAGCAGTACTTC	CASSLDYHEQYF
TRBV7-2	NA	TRBJ1-1	NA	TGTGCCAGCAGCTTAGGGGCCGGAAACACTGAAGCTTTCTTT	CASSLGAGNTEAFF
TRBV28	NA	TRBJ2-5	NA	TGTGCCAGCAGCCAACGTATGGGAGGCAAAGAGACCCAGTACTTC	CASSQRMGGKETQYF
TRBV5-1	NA	TRBJ2-1	NA	TGCGCCAGCAGCTCCGGGACCCCCAATGAGCAGTTCTTC	CASSSGTPNEQFF
TRBV29-1	NA	TRBJ2-3	NA	TGCAGCGTTGAAGTGGCTAGCTCAGATACGCAGTATTTT	CSVEVASSDTQYF
TRBV7-2	NA	TRBJ2-3	NA	TGTGCCAGCATGGGGGGTACGCAGTATTTT	CASMGGTQYF
TRBV11-3	NA	TRBJ2-3	TRBD2	TGTGCCAGCAGCCGGGGGCGGGAGGCAGATACGCAGTATTTT	CASSRGREADTQYF